The 15 T cell receptor beta chains presented below share a single source sample, sequenced in a study of blood T cell repertoires in COVID-19. Repertoires were generated with immunoSEQ multiplex PCR, while TCRdb's copy carries only in-frame clones and drops some. This table holds around 180,000 clones, 83% found once. Sequenced material: peripheral blood. The receptor source for this set is a human donor in a cohort sampled during active COVID-19.

V gene TRBV6-2 or TRBV6-3 combines with J gene TRBJ2-7, with 11 bases matching TRBD2. In germline, CDR1 is MNHEY, CDR2 SVGEGT. The CDR3 length is 17 residues. V shed 4 bases and J 2 bases; nucleotides not matched to a gene: 10. The CDR3 reads CASSSHLAGGTTYEQYF. The CDR3 nucleotides read TGTGCCAGCAGTTCCCATTTAGCGGGAGGGACAACCTACGAGCAGTACTTC.

The V call is TRBV6-5, the J call TRBJ2-4; D perhaps matches TRBD2 (6 bases). CDR3 length: 14 amino acids. The V end lost 6 bases, the J end lost 0 bases, and 9 bases lay between the germline ends. Germline CDR1 MNHEY, CDR2 SVGAGI. The CDR3 is CASREGSAKNIQYF. CDR3 sequence (DNA): TGTGCCAGCAGGGAGGGCTCAGCCAAAAACATTCAGTACTTC.

This clone was seen only once. The V gene is TRBV9, the J gene TRBJ2-7; 7 bases are a match to TRBD2. The length of the CDR3 is 14 residues. V shed 2 bases, J shed 4 bases, and the junction held 6 bases outside the gene matches. Germline V gene data show CDR1 as SGDLS and CDR2 as YYNGEE. CDR3 region: CASSVGGGWYEQYF. In nucleotides, the CDR3 is TGTGCCAGCAGCGTCGGGGGAGGGTGGTACGAGCAGTACTTC.

Comments on this clone: Germline and junction disagree at one end, which may indicate a read error. J is TRBJ2-5 and V is TRBV7-7; 12 bases match TRBD2. Germline-derived CDR1 and CDR2 are SSHAT and FNYEAQ (reference sequence). The CDR3 length is 16 residues. CDR3 loop: CASSLERLAGVETQYF. The CDR3 coding sequence is TGTGCTAGCAGCTTAGAGCGACTAGCGGGGGTGGAGACCCAGTACTTC. The full variable domain, with the rest looked up from reference TRBV7-7 and TRBJ2-5, is GAGVSQSPRYKVTKRGQDVTLRCDPISSHATLYWYQQALGQGPEFLTYFNYEAQPDKSGLPSDRFSAERPEGSISTLTIQRTEQRDSAMYRCASSLERLAGVETQYFGPGTRLLVL.

The chain has TRBV7-8 and TRBJ1-5; the D is unclear. The CDR3 covers 16 residues. V lost 5 bases and J lost 1, with 15 bases in between. Germline V gives CDR1 SGHVS, CDR2 FQNEAQ. DNA for the CDR3: TGTGCCAGCAGCCTCAACAGAGTAGTAAGCAATCAGCCCCAGCATTTT. Residues: CASSLNRVVSNQPQHF.

This chain connects TRBV9 to TRBJ2-3; no clear D gene. CDR3 length equals 13 residues. The ends were cut back, 0 bases at V and 2 bases at J, with 4 bases in the middle. Germline V gene lookup returns CDR1 SGDLS and CDR2 YYNGEE. CDR3 amino acids: CASSVVFTDTQYF. CDR3 in DNA: TGTGCCAGCAGCGTAGTCTTCACAGATACGCAGTATTTT.

The CDR3 spells CASSSTPDRVYGYTF. The CDR3 DNA reads as TGTGCCAGCAGCTCAACTCCGGACAGGGTCTATGGCTACACCTTC. This chain joins TRBV6-4 and TRBJ1-2, with TRBD1 matching over 8 bases. Germline CDR1 is MRHNA and CDR2 is SNTAGT. Trimming cost V 6 bases and J 4 bases; bases outside gene matches: 10. The CDR3 is 15 amino acids.

This clone came up once. This rearrangement joins TRBV4-1 to TRBJ1-5; D may be TRBD1 (6 bases). Trimming left V 4 bases short and J 2 bases short, with 15 bases between. Looked up from germline, CDR1 is MGHRA and CDR2 is YSYEKL. The CDR3 covers 16 residues. The chain's CDR3 is CASSREGGGRNQPQHF. CDR3 DNA: TGCGCCAGCAGCCGGGAGGGTGGGGGGCGCAATCAGCCCCAGCATTTT.

The rearrangement uses TRBV3-1 (or the pseudogene TRBV3-2) and TRBJ1-6; TRBD1 might be the D (5 bases). Germline values: CDR1 LGHDT, CDR2 YNNKEL (reference sequence). V lost 0 bases to trimming and J lost 9 bases, with 15 bases between them. The CDR3 sequence is 16 residues long. In nucleotides, the CDR3 is TGTGCCAGCAGCCAAGAGTGGCAGGGATTCAGTTCACCCCTCCACTTT. It codes for CASSQEWQGFSSPLHF.

The chain has TRBV5-4 and TRBJ2-7; 15 bases align to TRBD2. Germline V gives CDR1 SGHNT, CDR2 YYREEE (reference sequence). V dropped 0 bases and J dropped 7; count of bases not matched to a gene: 5. The CDR3 has 16 residues. The DNA of the CDR3 is TGTGCCAGCAGCTTGGGGGGACTAGCGGGAGGCCTGGAGCAGTACTTC. It codes for CASSLGGLAGGLEQYF. The full variable domain, in which reference TRBV5-4 and TRBJ2-7 provide the parts outside the CDR3, is ETGVTQSPTHLIKTRGQQVTLRCSSQSGHNTVSWYQQALGQGPQFIFQYYREEENGRGNFPPRFSGLQFPNYSSELNVNALELDDSALYLCASSLGGLAGGLEQYFGPGTRLTVT.

The rearrangement links TRBV9 to TRBJ1-4, with 7 bases lining up with TRBD1. The CDR3 is 14 amino acids. The germline V gene has CDR1 SGDLS and CDR2 YYNGEE. The J segment lost 7 bases and the V segment lost 7 bases, leaving 10 bases of the junction unmatched. CDR3 in amino acids: CASDLRGRGEKLFF. Written as DNA, the CDR3 is TGTGCCAGCGACCTTAGGGGGCGCGGTGAAAAACTGTTTTTT.

This sequence joins TRBV29-1 and TRBJ2-2, with 12 bases identical to TRBD2. J was trimmed by 8 bases and V by 6 bases; bases with no gene match: 7. The CDR3 runs to 14 residues. Germline lookup yields CDR1 SQVTM and CDR2 ANQGSEA. The CDR3 loop reads CSVLPSGRGGELFF. CDR3 in DNA: TGCAGCGTCCTCCCTAGCGGGAGGGGAGGGGAGCTGTTTTTT.

The chain uses TRBV2 and TRBJ2-7; D might be TRBD2 (6 bases). Trimming pared 8 bases from V and 3 bases from J, leaving 11 bases between. Germline values: CDR1 SNHLY, CDR2 FYNNEI. This CDR3 comprises 12 residues. Here the CDR3 reads CASLRRGYEQYF. The CDR3 DNA is TGTGCCAGCTTACGGAGGGGCTACGAGCAGTACTTC.

The chain links TRBV4-3 to TRBJ2-7, with 8 positions matching TRBD2. The CDR3 contains 16 residues. Losses at the gene ends were 0 bases for V and 7 bases for J; bases not matched to a gene: 11. The germline CDR1 and CDR2 sequences are LGHNA and YSLEER. The DNA of the CDR3 is TGCGCCAGCAGCCAAGATAATCCAGCGGGAGCGAGTGAGCAGTACTTC. Amino acid sequence: CASSQDNPAGASEQYF.

The chain recombines TRBV6-2 or TRBV6-3 with TRBJ2-3; 9 positions match TRBD2. Trimming cost V 5 bases and J 4 bases; bases outside gene matches: 10. The length of the CDR3 is 16 residues. Germline CDR1 is MNHEY and CDR2 is SVGEGT. CDR3 residues: CASSLLAGQGADTQYF. The CDR3 DNA reads TGTGCCAGCAGTCTTCTAGCGGGACAAGGGGCAGATACGCAGTATTTT.